Listed below are T cell receptor beta chains from one sample, sequenced in a study of shared clonotypes between healthy human individuals. The assay was immunoSEQ multiplex PCR, and TCRdb's table has in-frame clones only and misses some. This table has over a million clones, 75% to 85% appearing once. Sequencing used memory CD4+ T cells from PBMCs. These receptors were obtained from a man aged 18 to 29 in good health. Some clones in this sample may be carry-over from other donors' samples. The CDR3 runs from the conserved cysteine through the conserved F or W. The D gene is left open where the match is weak. Size is omitted from some rows. Given values are once, few, many or a class for expanded clones.

clone_size	v_call	j_call	d_call	cdr3_nt	cdr3_aa
NA	TRBV28	TRBJ2-5	NA	TGTGCCAGCAGTCCCGGGGGACCGCGGATGGAGACCCAGTACTTC	CASSPGGPRMETQYF
NA	TRBV6-5	TRBJ1-1	NA	TGTGCCAGCCAGGGGTGGAATATTGCTGAAGCTTTCTTT	CASQGWNIAEAFF
NA	TRBV28	TRBJ2-7	NA	TGTGCCAGCAGTTTAAACGGGGAGCAGTACTTC	CASSLNGEQYF
NA	TRBV7-2	TRBJ1-3	NA	TGTGCCAGCAGCCTCTCGACCCCCTCTGGAAACACCATATATTTT	CASSLSTPSGNTIYF
NA	TRBV28	TRBJ1-2	NA	TGTGCCAGCAGTTTACAGGGCATAGGCTACACCTTC	CASSLQGIGYTF
NA	TRBV5-4	TRBJ2-1	NA	TGTGCCAGCAGTCCAGAAGGATCAGTATACAATGAGCAGTTCTTC	CASSPEGSVYNEQFF
NA	TRBV5-1	TRBJ1-2	TRBD1	TGCGCCAGCAGCTTGGGGCCCGGGACAGGGGCTGCCTATGGCTACACCTTC	CASSLGPGTGAAYGYTF
few	TRBV4-3	TRBJ2-7	NA	TGCGCCAGCAGCCTCTCTACAAAGGGGCGGGACGAGCAGTACTTC	CASSLSTKGRDEQYF
NA	TRBV27	TRBJ2-7	NA	TGTGCCAGCAGTTTATCACACCTCTCCTACGAGCAGTACTTC	CASSLSHLSYEQYF
few	TRBV14	TRBJ1-4	NA	TGTGCCAGCAGCCAAGATCTTCAGTATGGGAAACTGTTTTTT	CASSQDLQYGKLFF
NA	TRBV7-2	TRBJ1-1	NA	TGTGCCAGCAGCTTAGGGATCGGCGCTATGAACACTGAAGCTTTCTTT	CASSLGIGAMNTEAFF
NA	TRBV7-2	TRBJ2-3	NA	TGTGCCAGCAGCCCCGCGGTCCCAGATACGCAGTATTTT	CASSPAVPDTQYF
once	TRBV27	TRBJ2-7	TRBD1	TGTGCCAGCAGGCAAAACAGGGGGTCCTACGAGCAGTACTTC	CASRQNRGSYEQYF
NA	TRBV28	TRBJ1-3	NA	TGTGCCAGCAGGCCCAGTGGGGGAAACACCATATATTTT	CASRPSGGNTIYF
NA	TRBV7-8	TRBJ1-2	NA	TGTGCCAGCAGCTCCGTCGCTGCAGGGATTGGCGGCTACACCTTC	CASSSVAAGIGGYTF
NA	TRBV29-1	TRBJ2-3	NA	TGCAGCGTTGGTGCTGACACAGATACGCAGTATTTT	CSVGADTDTQYF
NA	TRBV5-1	TRBJ2-3	NA	TGCGCCAGCAGTTTGGAGGGATTCACAGATACGCAGTATTTT	CASSLEGFTDTQYF
NA	TRBV9	TRBJ2-2	NA	TGTGCCAGCAGCGTAGCAGGGGGGTTAGCGAACACCGGGGAGCTGTTTTTT	CASSVAGGLANTGELFF
NA	TRBV6-1	TRBJ2-1	NA	TGTGCCAGTAACCCCTTTTCCTACAATGAGCAGTTCTTC	CASNPFSYNEQFF
few	TRBV4-2	TRBJ2-1	TRBD2	TGTGCCAGCAGCCAGCTAGCGGGAACCTACAATGAGCAGTTCTTC	CASSQLAGTYNEQFF
NA	TRBV28	TRBJ2-1	NA	TGTGCCAGCGAAGGTGGGCCTCGCTCCTACAATGAGCAGTTCTTC	CASEGGPRSYNEQFF
NA	TRBV7-2	TRBJ2-2	NA	TGTGCCAGCAGCTTTCTGGCCGCCGACGGGGAGCTGTTTTTT	CASSFLAADGELFF
NA	TRBV5-1	TRBJ2-1	TRBD1	TGCGCCAGCAGCTCGGGACAGGGCTACGATGAGCAGTTCTTC	CASSSGQGYDEQFF
NA	TRBV4-1	TRBJ1-4	TRBD1	TGCGCCAGCAGCCAAGAGCCCCTCCCTCCGCCTAGGGGGCGGGGTGAAAAACTGTTTTTT	CASSQEPLPPPRGRGEKLFF
NA	TRBV12-5	TRBJ2-5	TRBD2	TGTGCTAGTGGTACTAGCGACCAAGAGACCCAGTACTTC	CASGTSDQETQYF
NA	TRBV5-5	TRBJ2-7	TRBD1	TGTGCCAGCAGCTTTATACGCTTTGGGACAGGGGGCCGGTTCGAGCAGTACTTC	CASSFIRFGTGGRFEQYF
NA	TRBV4-1	TRBJ1-4	NA	TGCGCCAGCAGTTACAAAAGGGGCGGTGAAAAACTGTTTTTT	CASSYKRGGEKLFF
NA	TRBV6-5	TRBJ2-7	TRBD2	TGTGCCAGCAGCCGTCTAGCGGGAGAGGGCTACGAGCAGTACTTC	CASSRLAGEGYEQYF
NA	TRBV5-4	TRBJ1-2	NA	TGTGCCACCCGGAACGCGAAAGCTAACTATGGCTACACCTTC	CATRNAKANYGYTF
NA	TRBV29-1	TRBJ2-4	NA	TGCAGCGTTGAAAAAGGGATGGGAGCCAAAAACATTCAGTACTTC	CSVEKGMGAKNIQYF
NA	TRBV28	TRBJ2-7	TRBD1	TGTGCCAGCAGTTCACCCGGGACAGCGAGCTCCTACGAGCAGTACTTC	CASSSPGTASSYEQYF
NA	TRBV18	TRBJ1-2	NA	TGTGCCAGCTCACTCACCGGGGCTTTTCTCCCGAATGGCTACACCTTC	CASSLTGAFLPNGYTF
few	TRBV7-3	TRBJ2-2	NA	TGTGCCAGCAGCTTAGGCACTAGCCGGTCCGGGGAGCTGTTTTTT	CASSLGTSRSGELFF
NA	TRBV5-1	TRBJ2-3	NA	TGCGCCAGCAGCTTGGGGCACGAAAGCACAGATACGCAGTATTTT	CASSLGHESTDTQYF
NA	TRBV29-1	TRBJ2-1	TRBD2	TGCAGCGTTGCTATGGCTAGCGGGAGTGGGAATGAGCAGTTCTTC	CSVAMASGSGNEQFF